This T cell receptor (beta chain) is drawn from a study of molecular identifiers for immune sequencing clone quantification. Study summary: With replicates, the RNA of roughly 20,000 or 100,000 naive CD8 cells was split five ways and four were sequenced. Broader study findings: In naive cells, clones above 20 RNA copies held under 1% of molecules, whereas in effector cells they held over 97%.

This clonotype was detected a few times. Its target is not known. TCR libraries were built in bulk with a published protocol and specific TCR primers. TCRdb passed the PCR reads through MiXCR, listing each CDR3 protein once. The sample has some 94,000 distinct CDR3 sequences, roughly 23% seen once. With RNA at 10%, 30% or 50%, naive CD8 libraries came from roughly 18,000 to 920,000 sorted cells. The CDR3 loop spans 15 amino acids. With 6 bases clipped from V and 6 bases from J, the junction kept 8 bases outside the gene matches. The germline gives CDR1 SNHLY, CDR2 FYNNEI. This sequence joins TRBV2 and TRBJ2-5; 12 nucleotides agree with TRBD1. This receptor was identified in a human donor in good health. Some libraries in this study had Jurkat cell RNA spiked in. The sample comprised naive CD8+ T cells from blood, with Jurkat cell RNA spiked in. Subset noted: FACS-sorted CD8+CD4-CCR7+CD45RA+ naive T cells. CDR3 in DNA: TGTGCCAGCAGCGAGGGACAGGGGGCAGCTAAGACCCAGTACTTC. Its translation is CASSEGQGAAKTQYF. The full variable domain, in which reference TRBV2 and TRBJ2-5 provide the parts outside the CDR3, is EPEVTQTPSHQVTQMGQEVILRCVPISNHLYFYWYRQILGQKVEFLVSFYNNEISEKSEIFDDQFSVERPDGSNFTLKIRSTKLEDSAMYFCASSEGQGAAKTQYFGPGTRLLVL.